These T cell receptor beta chains were read from a single sample in a study of blood T cell repertoires in COVID-19. TCRdb's copy holds only in-frame clones and misses some; the assay was immunoSEQ multiplex PCR. The repertoire holds tens of thousands of clones, more than 85% seen once, with less than 2.5% in the top ten. The sequenced material came from peripheral blood. Receptor source: a human donor with active COVID-19. The donor label of this sample is uncertain. Each CDR3 is given with its conserved first and last residue. The order of the fields is CDR3 length, D gene, J gene, clone size, V gene, CDR3 protein, CDR3 DNA. A D gene is named only where the DNA matches it firmly. Only some rows state a clone size, as once, few, many or a class for expanded clones.

16	NA	TRBJ1-1	NA	TRBV4-1	CASSQGVAEDETEAFF	TGCGCCAGCAGCCAAGGGGTGGCGGAGGACGAGACTGAAGCTTTCTTT
15	TRBD2	TRBJ2-5	NA	TRBV4-3	CASSQGLAGVETQYF	TGCGCCAGCAGCCAGGGACTAGCGGGGGTAGAGACCCAGTACTTC
15	NA	TRBJ2-7	NA	TRBV7-2	CASSLSGVSSYEQYF	TGTGCCAGCAGCTTGTCAGGGGTGAGCTCCTACGAGCAGTACTTC
12	NA	TRBJ2-7	NA	TRBV27	CASSSPLREQYF	TGTGCCAGCAGTTCACCGCTTCGGGAGCAGTACTTC
13	NA	TRBJ2-7	NA	TRBV2	CASNRVQSYEQYF	TGTGCCAGCAACAGGGTGCAATCCTACGAGCAGTACTTC
15	TRBD1	TRBJ1-5	NA	TRBV2	CASRSQGAGNQPQHF	TGTGCCAGCCGTTCTCAGGGGGCCGGCAATCAGCCCCAGCATTTT
16	TRBD2	TRBJ2-7	NA	TRBV2	CASTRSRSGIRGEQYF	TGTGCCAGCACCCGAAGCCGGAGCGGGATTAGGGGCGAGCAGTACTTC
15	NA	TRBJ1-5	NA	TRBV9	CASSVKGGSNQPQHF	TGTGCCAGCAGCGTAAAAGGGGGTAGCAATCAGCCCCAGCATTTT
13	NA	TRBJ1-2	NA	TRBV19	CASSMRGDYGYTF	TGTGCCAGTAGTATGCGCGGGGACTATGGCTACACCTTC
14	NA	TRBJ1-6	NA	TRBV3-1/TRBV3-2	CASTRNRVGSPLHF	TGTGCCAGCACCCGCAACAGGGTGGGCTCACCCCTCCACTTT
16	TRBD2	TRBJ2-3	NA	TRBV5-1	CASNWGSGGLTDTQYF	TGCGCCAGCAATTGGGGTAGCGGGGGGCTCACAGATACGCAGTATTTT
13	NA	TRBJ2-5	NA	TRBV12-3/TRBV12-4	CASSFTSQETQYF	TGTGCCAGCAGTTTTACTAGCCAAGAGACCCAGTACTTC
14	TRBD1	TRBJ1-4	NA	TRBV18	CANTDRGYNEKLFF	TGTGCCAACACTGACAGGGGGTATAATGAAAAACTGTTTTTT
14	TRBD2	TRBJ2-5	NA	TRBV29-1	CSGGQAGDQETQYF	TGCAGCGGAGGACAAGCGGGGGACCAAGAGACCCAGTACTTC
14	NA	TRBJ1-1	NA	TRBV5-5	CASSIQTDNTEAFF	TGTGCCAGCAGCATACAGACGGATAACACTGAAGCTTTCTTT
16	TRBD2	TRBJ2-1	NA	TRBV10-3	CAISESTAGGPDEQFF	TGTGCCATCAGTGAGTCTACAGCGGGGGGGCCCGATGAGCAGTTCTTC
17	TRBD1	TRBJ2-2	NA	TRBV18	CASSPLGTGAHAGELFF	TGTGCCAGCTCACCCTTAGGGACAGGGGCCCACGCCGGGGAGCTGTTTTTT
16	NA	TRBJ2-3	NA	TRBV7-3	CASSLTSRGSTDTQYF	TGTGCCAGCAGCTTAACTTCTAGGGGAAGCACAGATACGCAGTATTTT
14	NA	TRBJ2-3	NA	TRBV6-2/TRBV6-3	CASSLVLNRDTQYF	TGTGCCAGCAGTTTAGTACTCAACAGGGATACGCAGTATTTT
12	NA	TRBJ1-2	NA	TRBV11-2	CASSPGGIGYTF	TGTGCCAGCAGCCCTGGGGGGATCGGCTACACCTTC
16	NA	TRBJ2-3	NA	TRBV18	CASSPPFKENTDTQYF	TGTGCCAGCTCACCACCATTTAAGGAGAACACAGATACGCAGTATTTT
15	NA	TRBJ2-1	NA	TRBV11-1	CASSLASLPYNEQFF	TGTGCCAGCAGCTTAGCCTCACTCCCCTACAATGAGCAGTTCTTC
16	NA	TRBJ2-7	NA	TRBV1	CTPGRRGGTRPYEQYF	TGCACCCCGGGGAGGAGGGGGGGCACCCGGCCCTACGAGCAGTACTTC
15	NA	TRBJ2-5	NA	TRBV5-6	CASIHKGSGGETQYF	TGTGCCAGCATACACAAAGGTTCGGGTGGAGAGACCCAGTACTTC
14	NA	TRBJ2-1	NA	TRBV28	CASAAGASYNEQFF	TGTGCCAGCGCGGCGGGGGCCAGTTACAATGAGCAGTTCTTC
14	NA	TRBJ2-1	NA	TRBV6-2/TRBV6-3	CASSYTGGVNEQFF	TGTGCCAGCAGTTACACAGGTGGCGTAAATGAGCAGTTCTTC
14	TRBD1	TRBJ1-2	NA	TRBV5-5	CASNHGQGIVGYTF	TGTGCCAGCAACCATGGACAGGGGATTGTTGGCTACACCTTC
16	NA	TRBJ1-6	NA	TRBV11-2	CASSLGGFGGMRSLHF	TGTGCCAGCAGCTTAGGTGGTTTCGGGGGGATGAGATCCCTCCACTTT
13	NA	TRBJ1-2	NA	TRBV12-3/TRBV12-4	CASSWGEVDGYTF	TGTGCCAGCAGTTGGGGAGAGGTCGATGGCTACACCTTC
13	NA	TRBJ2-1	NA	TRBV28	CASSSLISYEQFF	TGTGCCAGCAGTTCCCTAATATCGTATGAGCAGTTCTTC
16	TRBD2	TRBJ2-7	NA	TRBV7-2	CASSLGSSGDRYEQYF	TGTGCCAGCAGCTTGGGTTCTAGCGGGGACCGCTACGAGCAGTACTTC
13	TRBD2	TRBJ2-7	NA	TRBV2	CASSELAGGEQYF	TGTGCCAGCAGTGAACTAGCGGGGGGCGAGCAGTACTTC
15	NA	TRBJ2-7	few	TRBV5-1	CASSLGGTTTYEQYF	TGCGCCAGCAGCTTAGGGGGGACTACTACCTACGAGCAGTACTTC
12	NA	TRBJ2-5	NA	TRBV5-1	CASSLAEETQYF	TGCGCCAGCAGCTTGGCCGAGGAGACCCAGTACTTC
15	TRBD1	TRBJ1-2	NA	TRBV14	CASSQRTGLAYGYTF	TGTGCCAGCAGCCAGAGGACAGGGCTGGCCTATGGCTACACCTTC
13	NA	TRBJ2-1	NA	TRBV7-9	CASSSVPDNEQFF	TGTGCCAGCAGCTCAGTCCCCGACAATGAGCAGTTCTTC
16	NA	TRBJ2-2	NA	TRBV18	CASSSAGRPNTGELFF	TGTGCCAGCTCATCGGCAGGGCGTCCGAACACCGGGGAGCTGTTTTTT